This T cell receptor (beta chain) was sequenced in a study of T-cell reconstitution after alpha-beta-depleted transplantation in children (dated by TCRdb to about 2016). With respect to the entire study: Using TCR repertoire profiling, the study quantitatively followed how T-cell immune reconstitution unfolded in children after TCRalphabeta/CD19-depleted allogeneic hematopoietic cell transplantation.

Via the germline V gene (reference sequence), CDR1 is LNHNV and CDR2 YYDKDF. The CDR3 sequence holds 13 residues, the cysteine and phenylalanine included. Here the CDR3 DNA is all that survives: 39 bases in frame from base 1. V is shortened by 0 bases, J by 5 bases, and the region joining them spans 6 bases. The sample's treatment or condition label is to be understood as: allogeneic hematopoietic cell transplantation with graft depleted of TCRalphabeta T cells and CD19 B cells. TCRalphabeta/CD19-depleted allogeneic hematopoietic cell grafts were given to the transplant recipients, all of whom were children. The paper as a whole reports these results and caveats: About two months after transplant, the apparently early recovery of alphabetaT-cell counts reportedly depended on just several hundred clones that had expanded rapidly and came from non-depleted graft cells. Over subsequent months, a decline in hyperexpanded clone frequencies was noted, and after one year, T-cell counts and TCRbeta diversity were mostly ascribed to newly produced T cells. In some patients, the high TCRbeta diversity seen at day 60 was put down to recipient T cells and intrathymic progenitors that had survived conditioning.

The library was produced with PCR. For sequencing, an Illumina HiSeq 2500 was employed. Molecular barcoding was employed in the preparation of TCR libraries, with unique molecular identifiers being used to normalize TCRbeta repertoire quantification. TCRdb reanalyzed the raw reads on its own, using fastp at Q25 for trimming and MiXCR for clone calling, and kept in-frame beta chains. Entries are consolidated by CDR3 protein sequence, retaining the most common genes and DNA. The sample table records roughly 420,000 distinct CDR3 sequences; 15% to 20% of these occur just once. The top ten hold less than 30% of the sample. The sample holds a few counts of this clonotype. Its antigen remains unidentified. No base quality values were provided; no much bigger clone lies one nucleotide off.

The origin of this receptor is a boy less than two years old who had a stem cell transplant for Wiskott-Aldrich syndrome, so the T cells may come from the graft donor. The sample consisted of PBMCs, mostly from graft donor cells, taken 360 days after TCRalphabeta/CD19-depleted stem cell transplant. This sequence uses TRBV15 and TRBJ2-3; no confident D gene assignment can be made. The CDR3 protein is CATSRDGEDTQYF. The DNA sequence is as follows: TGTGCCACCAGCAGAGATGGTGAAGATACGCAGTATTTT.